What follows are 2 T cell receptor beta chains derived from one specimen sequenced in a study of T cell changes during pregnancy in multiple sclerosis. Produced via immunoSEQ multiplex PCR; TCRdb's table is partial and in-frame only. Among about 53,000 clones listed, 92% were seen once. The material sequenced was CD4+ T cells from peripheral blood mononuclear cells, taken in the third trimester of pregnancy. These receptors originate from a female donor with multiple sclerosis, enrolled in a pregnancy study.

The chain combines TRBV2 with TRBJ1-4, with TRBD1 identical over 10 bases. This CDR3 is 16 amino acids long. V lost 4 bases to trimming and J lost 4 bases; unmatched junction nucleotides: 6. Germline lookup yields CDR1 SNHLY and CDR2 FYNNEI. The CDR3 DNA follows: TGTGCCAGCAGTGGGGGGACAGGGGCCGATAATGAAAAACTGTTTTTT. Protein product: CASSGGTGADNEKLFF.

This clone has a handful of counts. The genes are TRBV7-9 and TRBJ2-3; perhaps TRBD2 as D (5 bases). Trimming shortened V by 0 bases and J by 1 base, and 14 bases separated the two germline ends. The CDR3 covers 17 residues. CDR1 is SEHNR, CDR2 FQNEAQ, per germline (reference sequence). DNA of the CDR3: TGTGCCAGCAGCTTAGCGCCGAGGGTATTTGGCACAGATACGCAGTATTTT. It translates to CASSLAPRVFGTDTQYF.